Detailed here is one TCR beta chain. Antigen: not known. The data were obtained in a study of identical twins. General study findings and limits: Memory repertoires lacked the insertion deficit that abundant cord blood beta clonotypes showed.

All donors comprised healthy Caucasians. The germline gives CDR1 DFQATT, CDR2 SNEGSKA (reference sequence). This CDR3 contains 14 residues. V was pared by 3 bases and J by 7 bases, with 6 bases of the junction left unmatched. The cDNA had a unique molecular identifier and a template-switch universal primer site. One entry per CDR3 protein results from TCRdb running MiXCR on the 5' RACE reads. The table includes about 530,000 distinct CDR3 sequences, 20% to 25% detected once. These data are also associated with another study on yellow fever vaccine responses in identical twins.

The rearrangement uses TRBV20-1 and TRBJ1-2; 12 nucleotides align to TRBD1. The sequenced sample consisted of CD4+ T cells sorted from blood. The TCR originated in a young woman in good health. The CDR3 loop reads CSARGQGAPLGYTF. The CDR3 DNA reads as TGCAGTGCTAGGGGACAGGGGGCGCCCCTTGGCTACACCTTC.